This paragraph covers one T cell receptor beta chain sequence. This record comes from a study of blood T cell repertoires in COVID-19. The repertoire was sequenced with immunoSEQ multiplex PCR; TCRdb's copy has only in-frame clones and lacks some. The sample lists 250,000 to 350,000 clones, 89% occurring once. The CDR3 has 17 amino acids. CDR1 and CDR2 from the germline V gene are KGHSH and LQKENI. After removal of 2 bases from V and 2 bases from J, the junction contained 12 bases not matched to a gene. The chain carries TRBV18 and TRBJ2-7; TRBD2 matches 7 bases. Sample: peripheral blood. The receptor's source is a woman in her thirties or forties who had recovered from COVID-19. Here the CDR3 DNA reads TGTGCCAGCTCACCATTCTCGGGGCTAGCGGAGGCCTACGAGCAGTACTTC. Encoded protein: CASSPFSGLAEAYEQYF.